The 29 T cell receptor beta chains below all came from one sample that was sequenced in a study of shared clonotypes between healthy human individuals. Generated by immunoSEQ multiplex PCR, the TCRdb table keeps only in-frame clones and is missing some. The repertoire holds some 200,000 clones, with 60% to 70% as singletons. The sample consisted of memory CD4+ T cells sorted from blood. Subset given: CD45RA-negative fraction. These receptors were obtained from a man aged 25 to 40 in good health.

Here the CDR3 reads CSVDPAVTGNTIYF. CDR3 coding DNA: TGCAGCGTTGATCCAGCAGTCACTGGAAACACCATATATTTT. J is TRBJ1-3 and V is TRBV29-1; D gene uncertain. The ends were cut back, 3 bases at V and 2 bases at J, with 11 bases in the middle. Looked up from germline, CDR1 is SQVTM and CDR2 is ANQGSEA. The CDR3 has 14 amino acids.

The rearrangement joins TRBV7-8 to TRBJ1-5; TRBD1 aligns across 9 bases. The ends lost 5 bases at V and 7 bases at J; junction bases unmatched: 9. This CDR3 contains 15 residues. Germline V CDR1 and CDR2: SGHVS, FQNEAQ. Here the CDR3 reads CASSKDRGFGQPQHF. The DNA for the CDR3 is TGTGCCAGCAGCAAAGACAGGGGGTTCGGACAGCCCCAGCATTTT.

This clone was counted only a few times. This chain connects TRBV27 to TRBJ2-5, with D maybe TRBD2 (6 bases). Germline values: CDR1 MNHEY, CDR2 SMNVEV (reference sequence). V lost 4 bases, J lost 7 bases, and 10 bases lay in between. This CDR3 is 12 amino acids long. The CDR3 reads CASSSPRGTQYF. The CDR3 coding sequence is TGTGCCAGCAGTTCCCCGCGGGGGACCCAGTACTTC.

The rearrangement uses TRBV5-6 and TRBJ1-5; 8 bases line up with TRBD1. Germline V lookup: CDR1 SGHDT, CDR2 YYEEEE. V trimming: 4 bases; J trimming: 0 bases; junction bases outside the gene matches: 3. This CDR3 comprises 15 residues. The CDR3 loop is CASSPGTGSNQPQHF. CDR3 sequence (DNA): TGTGCCAGCAGCCCCGGGACAGGTAGCAATCAGCCCCAGCATTTT.

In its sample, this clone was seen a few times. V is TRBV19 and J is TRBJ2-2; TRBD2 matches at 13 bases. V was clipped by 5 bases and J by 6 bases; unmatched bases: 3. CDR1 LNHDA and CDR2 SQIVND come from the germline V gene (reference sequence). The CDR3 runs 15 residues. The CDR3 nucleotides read TGTGCCAGTAGTGCAGGACTAGCGGGAGCCGGGGAGCTGTTTTTT. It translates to CASSAGLAGAGELFF.

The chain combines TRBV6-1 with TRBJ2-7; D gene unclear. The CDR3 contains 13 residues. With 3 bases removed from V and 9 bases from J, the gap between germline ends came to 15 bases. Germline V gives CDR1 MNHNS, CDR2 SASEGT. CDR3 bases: TGTGCCAGCAGTGACATGCTAGGTTCTTGGCAGTACTTC. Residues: CASSDMLGSWQYF.

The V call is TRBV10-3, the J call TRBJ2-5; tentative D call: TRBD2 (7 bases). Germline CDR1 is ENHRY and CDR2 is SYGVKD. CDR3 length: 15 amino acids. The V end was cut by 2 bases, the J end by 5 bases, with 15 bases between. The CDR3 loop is CAISERGREFETQYF. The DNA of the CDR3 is TGTGCCATCAGTGAGCGGGGGCGGGAGTTTGAGACCCAGTACTTC.

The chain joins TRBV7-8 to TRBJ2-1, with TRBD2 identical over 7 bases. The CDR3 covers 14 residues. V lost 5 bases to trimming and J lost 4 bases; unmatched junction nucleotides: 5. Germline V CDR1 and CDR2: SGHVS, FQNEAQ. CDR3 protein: CASSLDSGYNEQFF. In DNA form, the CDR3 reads TGTGCCAGCAGCCTAGATAGCGGGTACAATGAGCAGTTCTTC. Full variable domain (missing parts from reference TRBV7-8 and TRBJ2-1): GAGVSQSPRYKVAKRGQDVALRCDPISGHVSLFWYQQALGQGPEFLTYFQNEAQLDKSGLPSDRFFAERPEGSVSTLKIQRTQQEDSAVYLCASSLDSGYNEQFFGPGTRLTVL.

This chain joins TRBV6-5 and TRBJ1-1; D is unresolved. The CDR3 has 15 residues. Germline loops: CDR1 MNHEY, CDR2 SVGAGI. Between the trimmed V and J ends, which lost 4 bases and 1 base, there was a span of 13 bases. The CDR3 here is CASSWAHQGNTEAFF. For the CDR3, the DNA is TGTGCCAGCAGTTGGGCCCATCAAGGGAACACTGAAGCTTTCTTT.

CDR3 protein: CASSLGGAQGNTIYF. The DNA for the CDR3 is TGTGCCAGCAGCTTGGGGGGGGCTCAAGGAAACACCATATATTTT. This rearrangement joins TRBV5-4 to TRBJ1-3; TRBD1 is a possible D gene (6 bases). The ends were cut back, 0 bases at V and 4 bases at J, with 11 bases in the middle. The CDR3 loop spans 15 amino acids. The germline gives CDR1 SGHNT, CDR2 YYREEE (reference sequence). Using reference TRBV5-4 and TRBJ1-3 for the parts outside the CDR3, the full variable domain is ETGVTQSPTHLIKTRGQQVTLRCSSQSGHNTVSWYQQALGQGPQFIFQYYREEENGRGNFPPRFSGLQFPNYSSELNVNALELDDSALYLCASSLGGAQGNTIYFGEGSWLTVV.

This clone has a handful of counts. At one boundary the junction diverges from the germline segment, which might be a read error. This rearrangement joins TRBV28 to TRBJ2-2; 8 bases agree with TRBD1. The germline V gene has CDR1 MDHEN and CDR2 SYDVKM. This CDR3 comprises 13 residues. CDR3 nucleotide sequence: TGCACGAATGGCAGGGGGCTAACCGGGGAGCTGTTTTTT. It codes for CTNGRGLTGELFF.

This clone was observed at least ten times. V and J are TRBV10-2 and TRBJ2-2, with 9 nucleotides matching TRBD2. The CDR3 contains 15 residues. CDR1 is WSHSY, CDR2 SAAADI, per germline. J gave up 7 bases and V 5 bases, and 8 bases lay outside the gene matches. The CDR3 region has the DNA TGCGCCAGCAGTAAGGCGGCTAGCGGGATCGGGGAGCTGTTTTTT. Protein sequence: CASSKAASGIGELFF.

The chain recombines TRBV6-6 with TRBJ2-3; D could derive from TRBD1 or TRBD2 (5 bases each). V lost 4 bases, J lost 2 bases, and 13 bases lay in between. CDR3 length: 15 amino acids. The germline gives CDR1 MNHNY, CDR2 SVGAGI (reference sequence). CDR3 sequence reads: CASSSHGDLTDTQYF. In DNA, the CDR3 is TGTGCCAGCAGTTCCCACGGGGACCTCACAGATACGCAGTATTTT.

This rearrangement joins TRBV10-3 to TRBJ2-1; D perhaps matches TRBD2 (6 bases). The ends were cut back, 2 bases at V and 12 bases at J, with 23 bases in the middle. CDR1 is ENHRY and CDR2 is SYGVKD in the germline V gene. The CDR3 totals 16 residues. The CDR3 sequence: CAISEGGRWGTWGQFF. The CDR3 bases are TGTGCCATCAGTGAGGGTGGGAGGTGGGGGACGTGGGGGCAGTTCTTC.

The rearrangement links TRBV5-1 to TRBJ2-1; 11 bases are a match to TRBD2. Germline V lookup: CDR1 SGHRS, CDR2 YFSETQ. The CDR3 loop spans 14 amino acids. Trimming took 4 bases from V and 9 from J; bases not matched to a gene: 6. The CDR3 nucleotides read TGCGCCAGCAGCCTGGCTAGCGGGAGGATTGAGCAGTTCTTC. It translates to CASSLASGRIEQFF.

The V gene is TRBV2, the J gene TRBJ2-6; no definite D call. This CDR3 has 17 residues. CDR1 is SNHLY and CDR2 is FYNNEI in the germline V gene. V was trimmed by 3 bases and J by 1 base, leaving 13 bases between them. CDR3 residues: CASSDKPFQSGANVLTF. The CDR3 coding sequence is TGTGCCAGCAGTGATAAGCCTTTCCAATCTGGGGCCAACGTCCTGACTTTC.

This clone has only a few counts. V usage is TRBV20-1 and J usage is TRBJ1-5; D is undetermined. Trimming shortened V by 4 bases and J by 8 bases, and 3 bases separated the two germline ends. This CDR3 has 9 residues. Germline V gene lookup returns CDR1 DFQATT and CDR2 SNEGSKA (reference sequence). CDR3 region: CSANEPQHF. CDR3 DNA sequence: TGCAGTGCTAACGAGCCCCAGCATTTT.

This CDR3 is CASSQANLVSSGNTIYF. The CDR3 nucleotides read TGCGCCAGCAGCCAGGCGAATCTGGTTTCCTCTGGAAACACCATATATTTT. The chain uses TRBV4-1 and TRBJ1-3; D is unclear. V gave up 3 bases and J gave up 0 bases, with 15 bases separating them. CDR3 length: 17 amino acids. Germline values: CDR1 MGHRA, CDR2 YSYEKL.

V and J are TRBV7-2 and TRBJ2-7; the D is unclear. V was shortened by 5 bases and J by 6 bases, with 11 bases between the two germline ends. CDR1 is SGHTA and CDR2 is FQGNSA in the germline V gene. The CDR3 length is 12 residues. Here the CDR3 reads CASSPTYGEQYF. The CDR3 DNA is TGTGCCAGCAGCCCAACCTATGGCGAGCAGTACTTC.

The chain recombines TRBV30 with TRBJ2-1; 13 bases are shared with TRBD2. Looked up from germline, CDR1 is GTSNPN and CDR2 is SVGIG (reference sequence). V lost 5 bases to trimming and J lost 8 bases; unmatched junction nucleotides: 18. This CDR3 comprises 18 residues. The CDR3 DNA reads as TGTGCCTGGGCTACACTCAAAGGACTAGCGGGAGTGGTTGATGAGCAGTTCTTC. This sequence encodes CAWATLKGLAGVVDEQFF.

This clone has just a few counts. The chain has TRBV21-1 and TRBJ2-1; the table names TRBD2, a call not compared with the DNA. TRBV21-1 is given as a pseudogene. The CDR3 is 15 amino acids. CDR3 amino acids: CASSRAGVPNNEQFF. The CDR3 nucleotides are TGTGCCAGCAGCAGAGCGGGAGTGCCCAACAATGAGCAGTTCTTC.

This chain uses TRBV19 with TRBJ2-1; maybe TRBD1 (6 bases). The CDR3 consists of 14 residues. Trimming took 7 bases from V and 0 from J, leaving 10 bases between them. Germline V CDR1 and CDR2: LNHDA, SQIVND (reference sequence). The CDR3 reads CASTDRSSYNEQFF. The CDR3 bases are TGTGCCAGTACAGACAGGAGCTCCTACAATGAGCAGTTCTTC.

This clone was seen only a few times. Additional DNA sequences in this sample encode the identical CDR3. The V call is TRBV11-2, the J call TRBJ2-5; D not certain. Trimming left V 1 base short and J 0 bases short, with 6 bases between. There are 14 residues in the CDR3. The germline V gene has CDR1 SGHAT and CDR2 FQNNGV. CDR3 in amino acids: CASSLGPYQETQYF. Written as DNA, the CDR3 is TGTGCCAGCAGCTTAGGCCCGTACCAAGAGACCCAGTACTTC.

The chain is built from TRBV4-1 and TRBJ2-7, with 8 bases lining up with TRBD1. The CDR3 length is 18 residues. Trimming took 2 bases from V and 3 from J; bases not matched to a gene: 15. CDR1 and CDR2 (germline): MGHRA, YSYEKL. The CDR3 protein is CASSQSPERQGIFYEQYF. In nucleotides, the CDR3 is TGCGCCAGCAGCCAATCCCCAGAGAGACAGGGGATCTTCTACGAGCAGTACTTC.

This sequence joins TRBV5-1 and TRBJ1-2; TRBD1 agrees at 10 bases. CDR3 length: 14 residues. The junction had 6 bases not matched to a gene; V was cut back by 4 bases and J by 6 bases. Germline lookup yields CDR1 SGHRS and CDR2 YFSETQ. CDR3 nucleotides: TGCGCCAGCAGCGAGGACAGGGGGGCCAATGGCTACACCTTC. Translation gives CASSEDRGANGYTF.

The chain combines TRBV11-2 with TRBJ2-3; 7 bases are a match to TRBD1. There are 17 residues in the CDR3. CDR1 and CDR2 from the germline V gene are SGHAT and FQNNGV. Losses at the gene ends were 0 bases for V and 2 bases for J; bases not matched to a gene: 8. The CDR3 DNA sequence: TGTGCCAGCAGCTTAGATCCCCCAGGGGGATACACAGATACGCAGTATTTT. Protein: CASSLDPPGGYTDTQYF.

CDR3 in DNA: TGTGCCATCAGACCTGACAAGGGGCATCAGCCCCAGCATTTT. Its translation is CAIRPDKGHQPQHF. The rearrangement uses TRBV10-3 and TRBJ1-5, with a tentative D call TRBD1 (5 bases). The CDR3 spans 14 residues. Germline lookup yields CDR1 ENHRY and CDR2 SYGVKD. Trimming cost V 6 bases and J 5 bases, with 14 bases left between them.

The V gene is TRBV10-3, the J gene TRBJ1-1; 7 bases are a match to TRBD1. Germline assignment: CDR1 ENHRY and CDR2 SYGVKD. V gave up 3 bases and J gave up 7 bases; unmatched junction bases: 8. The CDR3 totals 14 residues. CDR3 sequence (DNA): TGTGCCATCAGTGACTCGAACAGGGGAGGTGAAGCTTTCTTT. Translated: CAISDSNRGGEAFF.

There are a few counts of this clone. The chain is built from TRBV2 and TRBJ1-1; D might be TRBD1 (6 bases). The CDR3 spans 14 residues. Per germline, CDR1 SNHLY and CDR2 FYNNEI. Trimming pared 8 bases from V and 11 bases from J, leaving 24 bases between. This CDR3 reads CASGPTPGAPSAFF. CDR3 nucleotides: TGTGCCAGCGGACCGACTCCGGGGGCCCCATCGGCTTTCTTT.